The clone carrying this T cell receptor beta chain was observed a handful of times. The sample belongs to a study of type 1 regulatory T cells. Study-wide context: An in vitro protocol generated T-allo10, a Tr1-enriched, alloantigen-specific CD4 T cell product.

The CDR3 covers 13 residues. V was cut by 3 bases and J by 2 bases, with 10 bases left in between. Germline V gene lookup returns CDR1 DFQATT and CDR2 SNEGSKA (reference sequence). TCRdb re-called the reads with MiXCR, one entry per CDR3 protein. Here the sample spans about 100,000 distinct CDR3 sequences, roughly 30% being singletons. The gene calls are TRBV20-1 and TRBJ2-5; D may be TRBD2 (6 bases). The source is a human donor in good health. The specimen sequenced was CD4+ T cells, either the whole sample or a sorted fraction (not recorded which). The CDR3 bases are TGCAGTGCTAGGTGGGGGGAACAAGAGACCCAGTACTTC. This sequence encodes CSARWGEQETQYF.